Detailed here is one TCR beta chain. What it binds is unknown. The sample originates from a study of shared clonotypes between healthy human individuals. Whole-study findings and limits: Naive CD4 clonotypes overlapped across a handful of donors at roughly 5%. In having few donors, the study represented limited genetic and exposure-history diversity. Relative to their counterparts shared across all four donors, non-shared clonotypes exhibited diminished generation probabilities.

The germline gives CDR1 SGHAT, CDR2 FQNNGV. The CDR3 sequence is 15 residues long. V was clipped by 3 bases and J by 1 base; unmatched bases: 3. CD45RO-negative, CCR7-positively selected cells formed the naive CD8 fraction, excluding terminally differentiated effector memory CD45RA+ cells. Nashville, Tennessee was home to all donors, who were Caucasian adults. Sequenced by immunoSEQ multiplex PCR; TCRdb stores in-frame clones only, minus some. The sample carries roughly 890,000 clones, around 93% recorded once. The gene calls are TRBV11-2 and TRBJ2-3; the match to TRBD2 covers 8 bases. This TCR derives from a man younger than 45 in good health. Sequences were obtained from naive CD8+ T cells sorted from blood. CDR3 residues: CASSFGREGTDTQYF. The CDR3 coding sequence is TGTGCCAGCAGCTTTGGGCGGGAGGGCACAGATACGCAGTATTTT.